This passage covers 28 T cell receptor beta chains from one sample sequenced in a study of shared clonotypes between healthy human individuals. As defined, naive CD8 cells were CD45RO-negative and positively selected for CCR7, with terminally differentiated effector memory CD45RA+ cells excluded. TCRdb keeps only in-frame clones here, not all; method: immunoSEQ multiplex PCR. The data contain roughly 810,000 clones, around 96% of them seen just once; the ten biggest clones take up about 0.22%. Sequenced material: naive CD8+ T cells sorted from blood. These receptors were obtained from a young man in good health.

The chain uses TRBV7-9 and TRBJ2-7; possible D gene TRBD2, 6 bases. The CDR3 covers 14 residues. Trimming shortened V by 5 bases and J by 4 bases, and 15 bases separated the two germline ends. Germline V gives CDR1 SEHNR, CDR2 FQNEAQ (reference sequence). The CDR3 DNA reads TGTGCCAGCAGCCCAACGACCGGGGGTTACGAGCAGTACTTC. The encoded protein is CASSPTTGGYEQYF.

The V gene is TRBV6-1, the J gene TRBJ1-5; D is unresolved. V was shortened by 1 base and J by 1 base, with 14 bases between the two germline ends. The germline CDR1 and CDR2 sequences are MNHNS and SASEGT. The CDR3 has 17 amino acids. In nucleotides, the CDR3 is TGTGCCAGCAGTGAAGTACCGCGGCGGTTAAGCAATCAGCCCCAGCATTTT. Residues: CASSEVPRRLSNQPQHF.

The chain links TRBV11-2 to TRBJ2-5; 7 positions match TRBD2. The V and J ends lost 1 base and 4 bases, in that order; junction bases with no gene match: 6. Germline CDR1 reads SGHAT; CDR2 reads FQNNGV. The CDR3 is made up of 15 amino acids. CDR3 in DNA: TGTGCCAGCAGCTTAGCGCCGGGCGGGGGAGAGACCCAGTACTTC. The encoded protein is CASSLAPGGGETQYF.

Written as DNA, the CDR3 is TGTGCCTGGAGTTCCGGGACAGGCGACGAGCAGTACTTC. Its translation: CAWSSGTGDEQYF. The J gene is TRBJ2-7, the V gene TRBV30, with TRBD1 matching 8 bases. The junction had 5 bases not matched to a gene; V was cut back by 2 bases and J by 5 bases. Germline lookup yields CDR1 GTSNPN and CDR2 SVGIG (reference sequence). This CDR3 comprises 13 residues.

This clone was counted a single time. The chain couples TRBV13 to TRBJ2-1, with unresolved D. CDR1 and CDR2 (germline): PRHDT, FYEKMQ (reference sequence). V was trimmed by 4 bases and J by 8 bases, leaving 12 bases between them. The CDR3 is 13 amino acids. The CDR3 DNA sequence: TGTGCCAGCAGCTCCGGTACCCTATATGAGCAGTTCTTC. Amino acids: CASSSGTLYEQFF.

The chain recombines TRBV7-6 with TRBJ1-2; D is perhaps TRBD1 (6 bases). This CDR3 is 19 amino acids long. Germline-derived CDR1 and CDR2 are SGHVS and FNYEAQ. Trimming pared 0 bases from V and 0 bases from J, leaving 20 bases between. The CDR3 loop is CASSLASDGGGTANYGYTF. The CDR3 DNA reads TGTGCCAGCAGCTTAGCGAGTGACGGAGGGGGGACGGCTAACTATGGCTACACCTTC.

In this sample, this clone turned up a few times. The V and J genes are TRBV19 and TRBJ1-5, with D hard to call. The germline V and J ends were trimmed by 5 bases and 5 bases, with 16 bases remaining between them. This CDR3 is built from 15 residues. The germline V gene encodes CDR1 LNHDA and CDR2 SQIVND (reference sequence). This CDR3 reads CASSPGLPGHQPQHF. DNA of the CDR3: TGTGCCAGTAGTCCCGGTCTCCCCGGCCATCAGCCCCAGCATTTT. The full variable domain, rest sourced from reference TRBV19 and TRBJ1-5, is DGGITQSPKYLFRKEGQNVTLSCEQNLNHDAMYWYRQDPGQGLRLIYYSQIVNDFQKGDIAEGYSVSREKKESFPLTVTSAQKNPTAFYLCASSPGLPGHQPQHFGDGTRLSIL.

The chain joins TRBV6-1 to TRBJ2-7, with a weak D call TRBD2 (6 bases). This CDR3 comprises 13 residues. CDR1 and CDR2 from the germline V gene are MNHNS and SASEGT. V lost 6 bases, J lost 5 bases, and 14 bases lay in between. CDR3 amino acids: CASRVGGTHEQYF. For the CDR3, the DNA is TGTGCCAGCAGGGTGGGCGGGACCCACGAGCAGTACTTC.

This sequence joins TRBV7-8 and TRBJ2-1; 9 bases line up with TRBD1. V lost 3 bases, J lost 5 bases, and 8 bases stayed unmatched. CDR3 length: 16 residues. Per germline, CDR1 SGHVS and CDR2 FQNEAQ. The CDR3 sequence is CASSFNRGLVDNEQFF. The DNA for the CDR3 is TGTGCCAGCAGCTTTAACAGGGGGCTGGTGGACAATGAGCAGTTCTTC.

V is TRBV29-1 and J is TRBJ2-1; D is unclear. In germline, CDR1 is SQVTM, CDR2 ANQGSEA. V was cut by 0 bases and J by 8 bases, with 8 bases left in between. This CDR3 is built from 12 residues. The CDR3 loop is CSVEDLSDEQFF. For the CDR3, the DNA is TGCAGCGTTGAAGATCTTTCCGATGAGCAGTTCTTC.

The rearrangement uses TRBV4-1 and TRBJ2-1; TRBD1 matches at 10 bases. Germline CDR1 is MGHRA and CDR2 is YSYEKL. This CDR3 comprises 18 residues. V gave up 1 base and J gave up 5 bases; unmatched junction bases: 11. Here the CDR3 reads CASSQVHSGQGTHNEQFF. The CDR3 DNA is TGCGCCAGCAGCCAAGTTCACTCGGGACAGGGGACCCACAATGAGCAGTTCTTC.

The chain recombines TRBV28 with TRBJ1-3, with a possible D match to TRBD1 (6 bases). Germline CDR1 and CDR2: MDHEN and SYDVKM. The CDR3 extends over 16 amino acids. The V end was cut by 10 bases, the J end by 4 bases, with 23 bases between. CDR3 protein: CAIRRRGAALGNTIYF. The CDR3 DNA reads as TGTGCCATCCGGAGGCGGGGGGCTGCTTTGGGAAACACCATATATTTT.

The chain uses TRBV15 and TRBJ2-7, with 9 bases lining up with TRBD2. Per germline, CDR1 LNHNV and CDR2 YYDKDF (reference sequence). Trimming cost V 3 bases and J 6 bases; bases outside gene matches: 9. This CDR3 is 15 amino acids long. CDR3 coding DNA: TGTGCCACCAGCAGGGCTAGCGGGACTGGTATCGAGCAGTACTTC. This encodes CATSRASGTGIEQYF.

About this clone: The same CDR3 also results from other DNA sequences found in this sample. The chain employs TRBV5-1 and TRBJ2-1; D might be TRBD1 or TRBD2, each matching 5 bases. The V end lost 0 bases, the J end lost 6 bases, and 7 bases lay between the germline ends. The germline V gene encodes CDR1 SGHRS and CDR2 YFSETQ. The CDR3 extends over 13 amino acids. The DNA for the CDR3 is TGCGCCAGCAGCTTGGCAGGGAGCAATGAGCAGTTCTTC. This translates into CASSLAGSNEQFF.

The CDR3 DNA reads as TGTGCCAGCAGTTACTCGCGGCAAGAAGCTTTCTTT. The encoded protein is CASSYSRQEAFF. This chain connects TRBV6-6 to TRBJ1-1; no clear D. The CDR3 is 12 residues long. CDR1 and CDR2 (germline): MNHNY, SVGAGI (reference sequence). The V and J ends lost 0 bases and 8 bases respectively, with 7 bases between them.

The CDR3 DNA reads as TGTGCCAGCAGTTACCATCGAGATGGTTACAATGAGCAGTTCTTC. Residues: CASSYHRDGYNEQFF. The chain has TRBV6-5 and TRBJ2-1; D uncertain. The V end was cut by 2 bases, the J end by 4 bases, with 12 bases between. The CDR3 is made up of 15 amino acids. Germline CDR1 MNHEY, CDR2 SVGAGI.

This chain uses TRBV30 with TRBJ1-3; D is undetermined. This CDR3 spans 15 amino acids. The germline V and J ends were trimmed by 2 bases and 0 bases, with 11 bases remaining between them. Per the germline V gene, CDR1 is GTSNPN and CDR2 is SVGIG (reference sequence). The CDR3 DNA follows: TGTGCCTGGAGTTGGGTAGGCCCCTCTGGAAACACCATATATTTT. Translating it yields CAWSWVGPSGNTIYF.

The chain joins TRBV7-2 to TRBJ2-7, with D unclear. This CDR3 is 13 amino acids long. Trimming shortened V by 5 bases and J by 5 bases, and 13 bases separated the two germline ends. Germline V gene lookup returns CDR1 SGHTA and CDR2 FQGNSA. This CDR3 is CASSPTTKHEQYF. CDR3 DNA: TGTGCCAGCAGCCCAACGACGAAACACGAGCAGTACTTC.

The V and J genes are TRBV5-1 and TRBJ1-1; 7 bases align to TRBD1. Germline values: CDR1 SGHRS, CDR2 YFSETQ. The CDR3 totals 14 residues. V was clipped by 3 bases and J by 7 bases; unmatched bases: 9. In DNA form, the CDR3 reads TGCGCCAGCAGCTGGCGGGACAGAGGCGATGAAGCTTTCTTT. Its translation is CASSWRDRGDEAFF.

J is TRBJ2-1 and V is TRBV28; 7 positions match TRBD1. The CDR3 spans 15 residues. CDR1 and CDR2 (germline): MDHEN, SYDVKM. Trimming cost V 5 bases and J 4 bases; bases outside gene matches: 8. DNA of the CDR3: TGTGCCAGCAGTCCCCGGGACAGACCTTACAATGAGCAGTTCTTC. As protein: CASSPRDRPYNEQFF.

The chain is built from TRBV6-5 and TRBJ2-5; D uncertain. The CDR3 contains 11 residues. Germline V gene lookup returns CDR1 MNHEY and CDR2 SVGAGI. Trimming removed 8 bases from V and 0 bases from J, with 4 bases in between. CDR3 amino acids: CASQDQETQYF. The DNA for the CDR3 is TGTGCCAGCCAGGACCAAGAGACCCAGTACTTC.

J is TRBJ2-5 and V is TRBV27, with no clear D. Germline V CDR1 and CDR2: MNHEY, SMNVEV (reference sequence). Trimming took 2 bases from V and 2 from J, leaving 9 bases between them. This CDR3 is 14 amino acids long. The CDR3 DNA reads as TGTGCCAGCAGTTTAATGGCAGGTCAAGAGACCCAGTACTTC. Amino acid sequence: CASSLMAGQETQYF.

J is TRBJ2-2 and V is TRBV28, with D unclear. This CDR3 comprises 11 residues. The germline gives CDR1 MDHEN, CDR2 SYDVKM. V dropped 3 bases and J dropped 8 bases, with 4 bases sitting between them. The CDR3 reads CASSFRGELFF. DNA for the CDR3: TGTGCCAGCAGTTTTCGTGGGGAGCTGTTTTTT. Filled out from reference TRBV28 and TRBJ2-2, the complete variable domain reads DVKVTQSSRYLVKRTGEKVFLECVQDMDHENMFWYRQDPGLGLRLIYFSYDVKMKEKGDIPEGYSVSREKKERFSLILESASTNQTSMYLCASSFRGELFFGEGSRLTVL.

The chain carries TRBV7-2 and TRBJ1-4; D gene ambiguous. The CDR3 sequence is 15 residues long. V lost 3 bases, J lost 0 bases, and 8 bases lay in between. Looked up from germline, CDR1 is SGHTA and CDR2 is FQGNSA. The CDR3 is CASSLDSTTNEKLFF. The DNA for the CDR3 is TGTGCCAGCAGCTTGGACTCTACAACTAATGAAAAACTGTTTTTT.

The rearrangement links TRBV29-1 to TRBJ1-2; the match to TRBD1 covers 7 bases. The CDR3 is 16 amino acids. Per germline, CDR1 SQVTM and CDR2 ANQGSEA. The J segment lost 5 bases and the V segment lost 8 bases, leaving 20 bases of the junction unmatched. The CDR3 nucleotides read TGCAGCATTGGCCTATATGATCTAGGGGGCGGGTATGGCTACACCTTC. As protein: CSIGLYDLGGGYGYTF.

The chain couples TRBV27 to TRBJ2-5; 10 bases fit TRBD2. V dropped 2 bases and J dropped 5; count of bases not matched to a gene: 14. Germline CDR1 and CDR2: MNHEY and SMNVEV (reference sequence). There are 18 residues in the CDR3. The CDR3 region has the DNA TGTGCCAGCAGTTTAGAGATTCTAGCGGGAGCAGGGAATGAGACCCAGTACTTC. Residues: CASSLEILAGAGNETQYF.

In its sample, this clone was seen once. The CDR3 coding sequence is TGTGCCAGCAGTGAACCCCAGTCCGCAGGGGGTTCCTACGAGCAGTACTTC. Protein product: CASSEPQSAGGSYEQYF. The chain recombines TRBV6-1 with TRBJ2-7, with 7 bases fitting TRBD1. V lost 2 bases to trimming and J lost 1 base; unmatched junction nucleotides: 11. The germline V gene encodes CDR1 MNHNS and CDR2 SASEGT. This CDR3 spans 17 amino acids.

The chain links TRBV5-6 to TRBJ2-1; no firm D call. The length of the CDR3 is 17 residues. Trimming cost V 1 base and J 4 bases, with 18 bases left between them. Germline V lookup: CDR1 SGHDT, CDR2 YYEEEE. The CDR3 is CASSLLVGPRFYNEQFF. For the CDR3, the DNA is TGTGCCAGCAGCTTGTTGGTCGGACCGCGTTTTTACAATGAGCAGTTCTTC.